The clone carrying this TCR beta chain was picked up many times. TCRdb called the 5' RACE reads again in MiXCR, with one record for every CDR3 protein. This sample carries 300,000 to 350,000 distinct CDR3 sequences, roughly 10% of them seen once, and the ten largest clones take roughly 9.1%. Germline V gene sequence: CDR1 SGHTA, CDR2 FQGNSA. The CDR3 totals 17 residues. Trimming pared 0 bases from V and 2 bases from J, leaving 15 bases between. This record comes from a study of CD8 T cells in ankylosing spondylitis. This clonotype originated in a female donor with ankylosing spondylitis or in good health (not recorded which). Material: blood, either unsorted or a sorted T cell fraction (not recorded which). The chain employs TRBV7-2 and TRBJ2-3; perhaps TRBD2 as D (6 bases). The CDR3 sequence: CASSLAGTSLTTDTQYF. The CDR3 DNA sequence: TGTGCCAGCAGCTTAGCGGGCACTAGCCTTACCACAGATACGCAGTATTTT. The variable domain in full, completed from reference TRBV7-2 and TRBJ2-3, reads GAGVSQSPSNKVTEKGKDVELRCDPISGHTALYWYRQSLGQGLEFLIYFQGNSAPDKSGLPSDRFSAERTGGSVSTLTIQRTQQEDSAVYLCASSLAGTSLTTDTQYFGPGTRLTVL.